Shown below are 2 T cell receptor beta chains from a single sample sequenced in a study of blood T cell repertoires in COVID-19 (dated by TCRdb to about 2020). Library prep was done by the immunoSEQ multiplex PCR assay. The source is immuneACCESS, and TCRdb retained only in-frame sequences with V and J called. Part of the clones is not carried over; for the studies checked, unresolved V genes explain less than half of this, and the remainder is unexplained. The sample includes 250,000 or so clones, with around 89% observed a single time. The ten largest clones add up to 0.99% of the sample. What was sequenced was peripheral blood. The source is a woman aged 40 to 49 who had recovered from COVID-19.

The V gene is TRBV11-2, the J gene TRBJ2-1; D ambiguous. The V end was cut by 5 bases, the J end by 9 bases, with 11 bases between. Looked up from germline, CDR1 is SGHAT and CDR2 is FQNNGV. The CDR3 length is 12 residues. CDR3 residues: CASSPTYVEQFF. The CDR3 bases are TGTGCCAGCAGCCCCACATATGTTGAGCAGTTCTTC. The whole variable domain, remainder taken from reference TRBV11-2 and TRBJ2-1, is EAGVAQSPRYKIIEKRQSVAFWCNPISGHATLYWYQQILGQGPKLLIQFQNNGVVDDSQLPKDRFSAERLKGVDSTLKIQPAKLEDSAVYLCASSPTYVEQFFGPGTRLTVL.

The J gene is TRBJ2-2, the V gene TRBV7-3; D might be TRBD1 (5 bases). The CDR3 spans 16 residues. Germline V CDR1 and CDR2: SGHTA, FQGTGA. V was clipped by 7 bases and J by 4 bases, with 19 bases between them. The CDR3 DNA reads as TGTGCCAGCACCACCGGTGGGGCTACTCCCACCGGGGAGCTGTTTTTT. Its protein is CASTTGGATPTGELFF.